This T cell receptor beta chain was recovered during a study of tumor-infiltrating lymphocytes in primary liver carcinoma. Study findings and constraints: Unsorted bulk sampling ruled out any CD4+ versus CD8+ repertoire comparison.

CDR3 length: 13 residues. V lost 9 bases, J lost 0 bases, and 6 bases lay in between. Germline V gene lookup returns CDR1 MNHEY and CDR2 SVGAGI. A remark on this clonotype: Its target is unknown. This may come from a read error, since a much larger clone is one base off.

Constant-region priming of approximately 500 ng total RNA yielded TCR beta cDNA. Investigators got TCR beta libraries out of three nested multiplex PCR rounds, done with slightly modified ARM-PCR. Amplification in the first two PCR rounds was performed using TRBV1-TRBV30 forward primers and a C-beta reverse primer for approximately 10 cycles each. TCRdb redid the calling of the multiplex PCR reads with MiXCR, one entry per CDR3 protein. The table records almost 200,000 distinct CDR3 sequences, about 61% of them present only once. Both blood RNA, taken from unsorted whole blood, and germline DNA were extracted.

The TCR originated in a woman aged 55-75 years with primary liver carcinoma and hepatitis B virus infection. J is TRBJ2-6 and V is TRBV6-5; no reliable D call. The specimen sequenced was peripheral blood. CDR3 loop: CARSRSGANVLTF. CDR3 nucleotides: TGTGCCAGGAGTCGCTCTGGGGCCAACGTCCTGACTTTC.